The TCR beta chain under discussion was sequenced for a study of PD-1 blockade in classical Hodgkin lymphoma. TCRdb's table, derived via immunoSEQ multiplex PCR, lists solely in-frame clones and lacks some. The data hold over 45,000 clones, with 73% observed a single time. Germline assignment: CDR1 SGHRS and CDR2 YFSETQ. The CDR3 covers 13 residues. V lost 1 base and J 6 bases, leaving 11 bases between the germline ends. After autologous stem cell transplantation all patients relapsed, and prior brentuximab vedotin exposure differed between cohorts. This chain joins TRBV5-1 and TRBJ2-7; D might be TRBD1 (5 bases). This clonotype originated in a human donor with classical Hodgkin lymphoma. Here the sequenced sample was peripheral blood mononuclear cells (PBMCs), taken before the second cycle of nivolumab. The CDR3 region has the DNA TGCGCCAGCAGCTTGCCCCAGGGTTTCGAGCAGTACTTC. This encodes CASSLPQGFEQYF.